This T cell receptor beta chain was sequenced for a study of CD8 T cells in ankylosing spondylitis (dated 2017 in TCRdb). In the study overall: T cell receptor beta repertoires were profiled in healthy donors and ankylosing spondylitis patients so that disease-linked TCR variants could be found. The full study cohort was made up of under 30 ankylosing spondylitis patients and 95 to 130 healthy donors. Peripheral blood was sampled, and synovial fluid was additionally collected from ankylosing spondylitis patients. What the study reported, not specific to this receptor: The disease-linked clones had a CD8+ phenotype and were found at relatively low frequencies in peripheral blood. The disease-linked clones were reported to be significantly enriched in matched synovial fluid samples from ankylosing spondylitis patients. Some TCR beta motif variants had previously been reported in synovial fluid and blood of reactive arthritis patients, which suggested common disease-initiation mechanisms. A TCR beta motif made up of fewer than 10 highly homologous amino acid variants appeared to be characteristic of blood from ankylosing spondylitis patients.

The germline V gene (reference sequence) supplies CDR1 DFQATT and CDR2 SNEGSKA. The CDR3 starts with the cysteine, ends with the phenylalanine, and has 11 residues. Only the CDR3 DNA stays, 33 bases, in frame from base 1. This clonotype was picked up a small number of times. Its antigen is still unknown. The germline gene is not matched at one end of the junction; a read error may be the cause. The instrument was an Illumina HiSeq 2500. TCR beta libraries were prepared by quantitative 5'-RACE with molecular barcodes. As for the authors' bioinformatics: A new computational method based on a probabilistic model of VDJ rearrangement was used to identify disease-linked TCR variants. In-frame beta chains were kept once TCRdb had trimmed the public reads at Q25 with fastp and called clones with MiXCR. Rows are unified per CDR3 protein, each entry keeping the most common DNA and genes. Clone size and V and J calls follow TCRdb, not the original study. This sample comprises hundreds of thousands of distinct CDR3 sequences, 12% of them detected only once. Jointly, the top ten make up more than 0.5% of the sample.

Material for sequencing was blood, either unsorted or a sorted T cell fraction (not recorded which). The chain uses TRBV20-1 and TRBJ2-7, with 7 central nucleotides matching TRBD2. The clonotype originates from a male donor with ankylosing spondylitis. The nucleotide sequence reads TGCAGTGCTAGAGATCGGACTAGTGTAAGCTTC. Its protein is CSARDRTSVSF.